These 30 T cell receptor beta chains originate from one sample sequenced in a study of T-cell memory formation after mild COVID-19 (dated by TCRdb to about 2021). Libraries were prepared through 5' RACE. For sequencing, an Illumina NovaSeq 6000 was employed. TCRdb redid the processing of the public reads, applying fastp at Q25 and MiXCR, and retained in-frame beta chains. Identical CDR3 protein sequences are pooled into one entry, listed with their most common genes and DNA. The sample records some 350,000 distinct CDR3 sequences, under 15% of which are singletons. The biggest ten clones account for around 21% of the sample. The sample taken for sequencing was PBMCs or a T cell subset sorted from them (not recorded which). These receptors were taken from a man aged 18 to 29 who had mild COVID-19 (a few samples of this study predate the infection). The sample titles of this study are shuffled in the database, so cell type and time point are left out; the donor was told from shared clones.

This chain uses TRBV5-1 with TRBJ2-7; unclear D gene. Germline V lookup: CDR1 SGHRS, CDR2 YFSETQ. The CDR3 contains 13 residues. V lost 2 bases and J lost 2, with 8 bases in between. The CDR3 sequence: CASSFGHTYEQYV. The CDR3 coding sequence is TGCGCCAGCAGCTTCGGCCACACCTACGAGCAGTACGTC.

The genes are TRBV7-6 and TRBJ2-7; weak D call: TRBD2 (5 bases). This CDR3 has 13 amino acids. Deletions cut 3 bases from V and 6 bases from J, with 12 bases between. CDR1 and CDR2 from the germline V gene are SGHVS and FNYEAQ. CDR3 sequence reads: CASSFREGLEQYF. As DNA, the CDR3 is TGTGCCAGCAGCTTTAGAGAGGGCCTCGAGCAGTACTTC.

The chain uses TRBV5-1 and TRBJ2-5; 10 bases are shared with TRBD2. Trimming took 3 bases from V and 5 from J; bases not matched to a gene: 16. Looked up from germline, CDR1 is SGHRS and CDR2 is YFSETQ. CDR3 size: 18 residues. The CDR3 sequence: CASSWSRTTSGPRETQYF. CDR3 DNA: TGCGCCAGCAGCTGGAGCCGAACGACTAGCGGGCCGAGGGAGACCCAGTACTTC.

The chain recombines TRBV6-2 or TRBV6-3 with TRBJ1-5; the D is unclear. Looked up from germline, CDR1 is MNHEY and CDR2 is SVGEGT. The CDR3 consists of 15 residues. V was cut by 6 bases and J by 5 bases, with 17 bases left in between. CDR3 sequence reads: CASRSTLISDQPQHF. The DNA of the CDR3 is TGTGCCAGCAGATCAACTCTGATTTCTGATCAGCCCCAGCATTTT.

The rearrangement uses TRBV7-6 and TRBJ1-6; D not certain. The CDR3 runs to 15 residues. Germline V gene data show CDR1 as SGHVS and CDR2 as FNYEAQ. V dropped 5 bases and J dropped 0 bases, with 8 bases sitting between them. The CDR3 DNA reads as TGTGCCAGCAGCCCCCAGAGCTCCTATAATTCACCCCTCCACTTT. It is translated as CASSPQSSYNSPLHF.

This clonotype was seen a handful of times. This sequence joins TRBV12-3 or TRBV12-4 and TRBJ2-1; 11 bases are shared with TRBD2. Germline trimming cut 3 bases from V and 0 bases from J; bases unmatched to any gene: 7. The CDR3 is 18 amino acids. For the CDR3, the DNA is TGTGCCAGCAGTTTTAGGCTAGCGGGGGGTCACTCCTACAATGAGCAGTTCTTC. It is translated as CASSFRLAGGHSYNEQFF.

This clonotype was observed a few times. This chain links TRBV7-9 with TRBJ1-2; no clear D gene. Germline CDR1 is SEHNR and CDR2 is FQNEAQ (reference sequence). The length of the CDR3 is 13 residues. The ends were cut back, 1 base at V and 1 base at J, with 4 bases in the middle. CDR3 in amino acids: CASSLVLNYGYTF. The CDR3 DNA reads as TGTGCCAGCAGCTTAGTTCTTAACTATGGCTACACCTTC.

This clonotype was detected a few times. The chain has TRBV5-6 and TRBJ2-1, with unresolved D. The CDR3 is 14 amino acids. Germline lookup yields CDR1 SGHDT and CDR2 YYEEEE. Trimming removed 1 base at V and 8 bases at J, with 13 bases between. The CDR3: CASSLRPPIDEQFF. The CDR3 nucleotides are TGTGCCAGCAGCTTGCGACCGCCCATAGATGAGCAGTTCTTC.

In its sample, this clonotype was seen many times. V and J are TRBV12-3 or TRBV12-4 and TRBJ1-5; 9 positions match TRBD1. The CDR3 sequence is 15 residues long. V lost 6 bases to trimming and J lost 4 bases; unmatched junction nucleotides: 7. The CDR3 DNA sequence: TGTGCCAGCAGCCCGGTGACAGGGGGTAATCAGCCCCAGCATTTT. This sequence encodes CASSPVTGGNQPQHF.

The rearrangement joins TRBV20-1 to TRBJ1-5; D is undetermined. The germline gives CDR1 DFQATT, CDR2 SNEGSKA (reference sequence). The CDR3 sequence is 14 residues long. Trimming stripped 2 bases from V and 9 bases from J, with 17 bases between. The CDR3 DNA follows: TGCAGTGCTAGATCGGGTGGGCTGACACTGCCCCAGCATTTT. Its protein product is CSARSGGLTLPQHF.

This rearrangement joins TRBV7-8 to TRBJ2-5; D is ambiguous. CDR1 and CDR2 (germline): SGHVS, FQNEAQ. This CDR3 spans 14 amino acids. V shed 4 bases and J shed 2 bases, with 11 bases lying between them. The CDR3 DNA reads TGTGCCAGCAGCTGGTCGACGGTACAAGAGACCCAGTACTTC. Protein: CASSWSTVQETQYF. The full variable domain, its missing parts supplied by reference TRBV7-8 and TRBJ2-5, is GAGVSQSPRYKVAKRGQDVALRCDPISGHVSLFWYQQALGQGPEFLTYFQNEAQLDKSGLPSDRFFAERPEGSVSTLKIQRTQQEDSAVYLCASSWSTVQETQYFGPGTRLLVL.

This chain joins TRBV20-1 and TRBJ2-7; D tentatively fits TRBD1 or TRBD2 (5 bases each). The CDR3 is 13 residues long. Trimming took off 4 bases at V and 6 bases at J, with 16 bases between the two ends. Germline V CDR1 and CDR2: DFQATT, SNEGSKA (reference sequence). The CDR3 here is CSATPSGPGEQYF. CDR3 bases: TGCAGTGCTACCCCGTCGGGGCCTGGCGAGCAGTACTTC.

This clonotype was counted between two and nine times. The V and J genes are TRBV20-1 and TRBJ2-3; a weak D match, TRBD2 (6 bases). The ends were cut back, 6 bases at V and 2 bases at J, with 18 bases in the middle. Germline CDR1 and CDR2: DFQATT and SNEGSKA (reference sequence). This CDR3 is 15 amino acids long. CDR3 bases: TGCAGTGCCAGATCTCGACTAGTAGCCACAGATACGCAGTATTTT. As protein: CSARSRLVATDTQYF.

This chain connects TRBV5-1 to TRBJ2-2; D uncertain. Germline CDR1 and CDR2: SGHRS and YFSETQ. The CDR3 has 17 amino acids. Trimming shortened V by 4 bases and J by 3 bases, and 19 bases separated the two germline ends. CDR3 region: CASSPGTGRRYTGELFF. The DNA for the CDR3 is TGCGCCAGCAGCCCGGGCACGGGCAGGCGATACACCGGGGAGCTGTTTTTT.

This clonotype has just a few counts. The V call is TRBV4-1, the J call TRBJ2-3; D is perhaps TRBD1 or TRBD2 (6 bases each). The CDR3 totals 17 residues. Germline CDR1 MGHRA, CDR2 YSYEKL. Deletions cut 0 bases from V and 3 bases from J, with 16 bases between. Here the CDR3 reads CASSQDPVGGLTDTQYF. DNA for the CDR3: TGCGCCAGCAGCCAAGATCCGGTAGGGGGGCTGACAGATACGCAGTATTTT.

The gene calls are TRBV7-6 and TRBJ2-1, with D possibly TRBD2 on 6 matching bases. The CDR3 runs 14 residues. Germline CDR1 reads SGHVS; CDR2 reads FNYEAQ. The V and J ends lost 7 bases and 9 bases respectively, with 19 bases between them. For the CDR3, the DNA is TGTGCCAGCATGCCCGGCGGGGACCAGACTGAGCAGTTCTTC. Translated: CASMPGGDQTEQFF.

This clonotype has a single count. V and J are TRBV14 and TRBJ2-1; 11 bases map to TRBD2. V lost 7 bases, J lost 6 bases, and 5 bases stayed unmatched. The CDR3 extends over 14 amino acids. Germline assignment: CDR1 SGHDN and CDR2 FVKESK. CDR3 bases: TGTGCCAGCAACCCTAGCGGGGGGCGCAATGAGCAGTTCTTC. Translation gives CASNPSGGRNEQFF.

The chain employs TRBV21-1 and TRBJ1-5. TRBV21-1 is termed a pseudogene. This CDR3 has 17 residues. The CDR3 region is CASSKPRRSGHNQPQHF. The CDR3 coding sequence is TGTGCCAGCAGCAAACCTCGTAGGAGCGGCCACAATCAGCCCCAGCATTTT.

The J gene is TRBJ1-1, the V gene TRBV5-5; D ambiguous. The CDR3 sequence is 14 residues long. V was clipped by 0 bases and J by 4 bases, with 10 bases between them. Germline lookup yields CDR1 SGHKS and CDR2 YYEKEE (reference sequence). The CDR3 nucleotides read TGTGCCAGCAGCTTGGTACCCCGAGGCACTGAAGCTTTCTTT. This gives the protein CASSLVPRGTEAFF.

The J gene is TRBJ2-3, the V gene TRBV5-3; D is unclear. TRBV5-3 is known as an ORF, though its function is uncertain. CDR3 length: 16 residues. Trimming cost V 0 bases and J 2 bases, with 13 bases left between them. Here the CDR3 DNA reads TGTGCCAGAAGCTTGGATCTGGGCCCATCCACAGATACGCAGTATTTT. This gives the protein CARSLDLGPSTDTQYF.

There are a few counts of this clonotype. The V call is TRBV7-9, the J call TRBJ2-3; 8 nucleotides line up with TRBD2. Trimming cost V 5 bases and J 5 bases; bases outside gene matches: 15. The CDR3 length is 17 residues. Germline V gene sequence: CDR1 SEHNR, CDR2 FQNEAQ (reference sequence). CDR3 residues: CASSQSVDGGAVDTQYF. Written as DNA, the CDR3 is TGTGCCAGCAGCCAGTCCGTTGACGGGGGGGCTGTAGATACGCAGTATTTT.

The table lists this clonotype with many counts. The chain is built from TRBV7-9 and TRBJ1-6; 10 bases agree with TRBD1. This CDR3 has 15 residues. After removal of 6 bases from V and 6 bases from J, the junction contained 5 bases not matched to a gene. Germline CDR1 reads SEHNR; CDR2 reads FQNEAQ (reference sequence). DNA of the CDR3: TGTGCCAGCAGACCGGGACAGGGGCCTAATTCACCCCTCCACTTT. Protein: CASRPGQGPNSPLHF.

In DNA, the CDR3 is TGTGCCAGCAGCCCTTTCTCGGGCAGGGCCCACGAGCAGTACTTC. Translation gives CASSPFSGRAHEQYF. The rearrangement links TRBV6-6 to TRBJ2-7; D possibly corresponds to TRBD1 (5 bases). The CDR3 covers 15 residues. Trimming took off 6 bases at V and 5 bases at J, with 20 bases between the two ends. The germline V gene encodes CDR1 MNHNY and CDR2 SVGAGI (reference sequence).

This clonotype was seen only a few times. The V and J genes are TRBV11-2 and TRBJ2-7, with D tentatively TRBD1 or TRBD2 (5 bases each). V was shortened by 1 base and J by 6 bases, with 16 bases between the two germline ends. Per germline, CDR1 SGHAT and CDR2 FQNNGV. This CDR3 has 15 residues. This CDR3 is CASSLAGQMGSEQYV. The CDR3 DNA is TGTGCCAGCAGCTTAGCGGGGCAAATGGGGTCCGAGCAGTACGTC.

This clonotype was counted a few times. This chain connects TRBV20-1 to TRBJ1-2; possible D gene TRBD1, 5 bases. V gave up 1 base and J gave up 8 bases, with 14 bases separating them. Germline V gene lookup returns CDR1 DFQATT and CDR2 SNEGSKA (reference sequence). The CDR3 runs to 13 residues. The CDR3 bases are TGCAGTGCTAGAGTAAATGGGGACTGGGGCTACACCTTC. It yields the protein CSARVNGDWGYTF.

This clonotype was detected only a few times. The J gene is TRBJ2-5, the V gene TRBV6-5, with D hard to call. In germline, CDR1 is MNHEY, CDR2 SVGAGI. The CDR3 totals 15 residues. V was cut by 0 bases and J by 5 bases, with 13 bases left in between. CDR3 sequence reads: CASSYSYTAEETQYF. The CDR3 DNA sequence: TGTGCCAGCAGTTACTCGTATACAGCAGAGGAGACCCAGTACTTC.

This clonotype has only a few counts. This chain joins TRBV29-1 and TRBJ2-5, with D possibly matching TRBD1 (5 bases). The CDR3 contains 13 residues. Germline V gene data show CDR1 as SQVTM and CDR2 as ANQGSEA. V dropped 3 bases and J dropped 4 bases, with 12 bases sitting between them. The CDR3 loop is CSVEGRVVETQYF. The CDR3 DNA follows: TGCAGCGTTGAGGGCAGGGTGGTAGAGACCCAGTACTTC.

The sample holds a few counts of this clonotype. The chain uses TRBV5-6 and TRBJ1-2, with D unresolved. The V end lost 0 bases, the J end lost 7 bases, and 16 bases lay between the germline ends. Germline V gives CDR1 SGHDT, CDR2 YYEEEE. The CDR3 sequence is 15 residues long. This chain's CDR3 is CASSLELHFLGGYTF. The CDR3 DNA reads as TGTGCCAGCAGCTTGGAACTACACTTTCTGGGTGGCTACACCTTC.

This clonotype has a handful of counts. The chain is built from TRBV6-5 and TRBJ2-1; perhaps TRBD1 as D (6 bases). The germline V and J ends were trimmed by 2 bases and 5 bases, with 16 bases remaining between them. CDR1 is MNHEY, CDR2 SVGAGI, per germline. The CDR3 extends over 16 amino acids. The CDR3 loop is CASSYETGTLHNEQFF. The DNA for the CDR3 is TGTGCCAGCAGTTACGAAACCGGGACATTGCACAATGAGCAGTTCTTC.

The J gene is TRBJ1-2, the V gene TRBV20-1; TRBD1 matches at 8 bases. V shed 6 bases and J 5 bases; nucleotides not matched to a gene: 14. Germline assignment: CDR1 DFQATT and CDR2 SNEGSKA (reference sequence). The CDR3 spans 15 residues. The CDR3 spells CSAPDRDSLSYGYTF. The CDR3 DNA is TGCAGTGCCCCGGACAGGGACAGCCTTTCATATGGCTACACCTTC.